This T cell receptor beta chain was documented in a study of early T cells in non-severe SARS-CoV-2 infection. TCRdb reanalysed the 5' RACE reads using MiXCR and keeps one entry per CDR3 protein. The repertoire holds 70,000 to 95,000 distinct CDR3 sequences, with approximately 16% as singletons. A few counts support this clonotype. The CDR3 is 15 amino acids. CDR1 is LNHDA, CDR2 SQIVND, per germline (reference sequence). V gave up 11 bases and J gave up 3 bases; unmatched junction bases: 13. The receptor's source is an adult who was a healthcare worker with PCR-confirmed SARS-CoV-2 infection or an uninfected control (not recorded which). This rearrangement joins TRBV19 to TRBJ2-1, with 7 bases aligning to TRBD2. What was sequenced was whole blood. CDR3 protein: CAAAPGGSYYNEQFF. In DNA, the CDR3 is TGTGCCGCCGCCCCAGGCGGGAGCTACTACAATGAGCAGTTCTTC.